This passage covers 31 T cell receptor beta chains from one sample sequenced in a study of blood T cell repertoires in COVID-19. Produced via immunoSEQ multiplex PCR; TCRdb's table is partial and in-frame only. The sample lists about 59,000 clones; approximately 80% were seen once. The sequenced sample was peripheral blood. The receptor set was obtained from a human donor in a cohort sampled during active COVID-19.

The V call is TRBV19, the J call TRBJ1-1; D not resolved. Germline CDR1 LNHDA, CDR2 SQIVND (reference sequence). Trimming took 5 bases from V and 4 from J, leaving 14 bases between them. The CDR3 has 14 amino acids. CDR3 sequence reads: CASSYSGPGTEAFF. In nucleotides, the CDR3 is TGTGCCAGTAGTTACTCTGGTCCGGGCACTGAAGCTTTCTTT.

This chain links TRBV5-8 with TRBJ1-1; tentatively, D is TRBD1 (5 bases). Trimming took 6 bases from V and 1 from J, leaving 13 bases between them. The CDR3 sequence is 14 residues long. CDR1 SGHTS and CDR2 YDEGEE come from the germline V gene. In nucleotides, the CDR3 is TGTGCCAGCAACATCGGACAAGCGAACACTGAAGCTTTCTTT. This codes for CASNIGQANTEAFF.

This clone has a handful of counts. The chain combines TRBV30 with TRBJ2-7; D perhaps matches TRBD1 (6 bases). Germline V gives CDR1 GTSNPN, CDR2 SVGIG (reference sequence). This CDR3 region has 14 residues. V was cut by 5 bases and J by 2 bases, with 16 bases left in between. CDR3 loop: CAWRSRDKPYEQYF. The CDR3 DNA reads TGTGCCTGGCGCTCCCGGGACAAGCCCTACGAGCAGTACTTC. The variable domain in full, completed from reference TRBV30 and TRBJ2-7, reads SQTIHQWPATLVQPVGSPLSLECTVEGTSNPNLYWYRQAAGRGLQLLFYSVGIGQISSEVPQNLSASRPQDRQFILSSKKLLLSDSGFYLCAWRSRDKPYEQYFGPGTRLTVT.

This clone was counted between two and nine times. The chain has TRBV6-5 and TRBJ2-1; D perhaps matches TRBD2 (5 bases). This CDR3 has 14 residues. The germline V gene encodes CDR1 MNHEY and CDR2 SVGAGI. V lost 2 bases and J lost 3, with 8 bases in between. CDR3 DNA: TGTGCCAGCAGTTACCAGCGGAACTACAATGAGCAGTTCTTC. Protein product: CASSYQRNYNEQFF.

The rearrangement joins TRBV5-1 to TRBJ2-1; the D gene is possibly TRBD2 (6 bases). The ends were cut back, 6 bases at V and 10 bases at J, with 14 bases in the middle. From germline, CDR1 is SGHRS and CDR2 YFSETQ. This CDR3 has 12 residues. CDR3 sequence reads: CASNSEGREQFF. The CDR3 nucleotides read TGCGCCAGCAATTCGGAGGGGCGGGAGCAGTTCTTC.

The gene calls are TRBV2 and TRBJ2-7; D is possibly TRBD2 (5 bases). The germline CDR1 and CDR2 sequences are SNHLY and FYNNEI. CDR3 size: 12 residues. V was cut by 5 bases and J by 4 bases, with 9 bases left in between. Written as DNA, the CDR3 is TGTGCCAGCAGTACCGGGGTTTACGAGCAGTACTTC. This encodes CASSTGVYEQYF.

The CDR3 DNA follows: TGTGCCAGCAGCCAGGGATTCTACGGACAGGGGGGTCCGGGCTACACCTTC. This translates into CASSQGFYGQGGPGYTF. The chain carries TRBV3-1 (or the pseudogene TRBV3-2) and TRBJ1-2, with 10 bases matching TRBD1. The CDR3 totals 17 residues. Germline loops: CDR1 LGHDT, CDR2 YNNKEL (reference sequence). The ends lost 3 bases at V and 8 bases at J; junction bases unmatched: 15.

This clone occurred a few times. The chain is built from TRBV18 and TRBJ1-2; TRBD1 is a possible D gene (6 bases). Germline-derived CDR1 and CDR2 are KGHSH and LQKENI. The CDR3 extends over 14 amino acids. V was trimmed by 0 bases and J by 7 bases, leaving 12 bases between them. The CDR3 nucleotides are TGTGCCAGCTCACCACCGAGTACCAGGGGTGGCTACACCTTC. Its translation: CASSPPSTRGGYTF.

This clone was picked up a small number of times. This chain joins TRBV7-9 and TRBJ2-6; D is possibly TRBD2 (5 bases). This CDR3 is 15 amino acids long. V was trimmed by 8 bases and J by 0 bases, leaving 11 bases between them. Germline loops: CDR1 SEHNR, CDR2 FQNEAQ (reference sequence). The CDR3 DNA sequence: TGTGCCAGCGAGGGCTCACCCTCTGGGGCCAACGTCCTGACTTTC. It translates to CASEGSPSGANVLTF.

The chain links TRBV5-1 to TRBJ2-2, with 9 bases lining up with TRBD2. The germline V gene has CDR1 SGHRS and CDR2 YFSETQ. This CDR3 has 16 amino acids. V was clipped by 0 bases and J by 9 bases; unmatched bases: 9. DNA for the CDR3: TGCGCCAGCAGCTTGGGAGCTAGCGGGATTTCTCGGGAGCTGTTTTTT. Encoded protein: CASSLGASGISRELFF. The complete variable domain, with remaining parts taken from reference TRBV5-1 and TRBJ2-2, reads KAGVTQTPRYLIKTRGQQVTLSCSPISGHRSVSWYQQTPGQGLQFLFEYFSETQRNKGNFPGRFSGRQFSNSRSEMNVSTLELGDSALYLCASSLGASGISRELFFGEGSRLTVL.

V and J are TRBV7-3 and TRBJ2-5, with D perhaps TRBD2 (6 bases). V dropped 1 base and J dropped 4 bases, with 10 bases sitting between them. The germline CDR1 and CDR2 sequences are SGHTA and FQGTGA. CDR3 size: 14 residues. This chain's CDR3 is CASSLNDGGETQYF. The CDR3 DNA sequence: TGTGCCAGCAGCTTAAATGACGGGGGAGAGACCCAGTACTTC.

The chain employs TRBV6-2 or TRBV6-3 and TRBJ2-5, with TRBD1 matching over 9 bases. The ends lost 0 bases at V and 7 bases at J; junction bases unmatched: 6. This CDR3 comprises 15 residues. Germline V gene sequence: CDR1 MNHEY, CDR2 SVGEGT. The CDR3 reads CASSYSVGQGRTQYF. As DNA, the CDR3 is TGTGCCAGCAGTTACTCTGTGGGACAGGGACGGACCCAGTACTTC.

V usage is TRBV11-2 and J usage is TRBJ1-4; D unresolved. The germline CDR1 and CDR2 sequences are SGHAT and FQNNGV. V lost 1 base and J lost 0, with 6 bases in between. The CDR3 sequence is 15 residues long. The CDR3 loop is CASSLAPATNEKLFF. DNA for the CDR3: TGTGCCAGCAGCTTAGCCCCAGCAACTAATGAAAAACTGTTTTTT.

The CDR3 sequence: CASSSEGRGAGELFF. CDR3 in DNA: TGCGCCAGCAGCTCCGAGGGGCGCGGGGCCGGGGAGCTGTTTTTT. The V gene is TRBV5-1, the J gene TRBJ2-2; a weak D match, TRBD2 (6 bases). Germline CDR1 and CDR2: SGHRS and YFSETQ. Trimming pared 3 bases from V and 6 bases from J, leaving 15 bases between. The CDR3 has 15 amino acids.

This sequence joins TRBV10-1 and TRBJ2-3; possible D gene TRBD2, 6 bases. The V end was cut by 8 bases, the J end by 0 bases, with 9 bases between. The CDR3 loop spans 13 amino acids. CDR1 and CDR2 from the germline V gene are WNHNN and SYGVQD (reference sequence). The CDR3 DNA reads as TGCGCCAGCCTAAGCGGGAGCACAGATACGCAGTATTTT. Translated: CASLSGSTDTQYF.

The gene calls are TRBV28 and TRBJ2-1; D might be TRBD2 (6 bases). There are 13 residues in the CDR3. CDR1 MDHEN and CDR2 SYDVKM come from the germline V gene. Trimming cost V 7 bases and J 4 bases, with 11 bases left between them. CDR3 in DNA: TGTGCCAGCACCCCCAGCGGGTACAATGAGCAGTTCTTC. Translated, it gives CASTPSGYNEQFF. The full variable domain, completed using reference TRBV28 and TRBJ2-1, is DVKVTQSSRYLVKRTGEKVFLECVQDMDHENMFWYRQDPGLGLRLIYFSYDVKMKEKGDIPEGYSVSREKKERFSLILESASTNQTSMYLCASTPSGYNEQFFGPGTRLTVL.

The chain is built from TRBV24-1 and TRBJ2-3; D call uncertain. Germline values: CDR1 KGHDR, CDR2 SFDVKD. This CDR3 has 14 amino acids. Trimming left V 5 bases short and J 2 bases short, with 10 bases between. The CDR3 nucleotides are TGTGCCACCAGTGGGGCCCGGATCACAGATACGCAGTATTTT. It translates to CATSGARITDTQYF.

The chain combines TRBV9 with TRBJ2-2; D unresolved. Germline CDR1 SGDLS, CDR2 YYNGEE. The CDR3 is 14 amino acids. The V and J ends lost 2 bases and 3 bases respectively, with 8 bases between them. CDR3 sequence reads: CASSVKSDTGELFF. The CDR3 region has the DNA TGTGCCAGCAGCGTGAAGAGTGACACCGGGGAGCTGTTTTTT.

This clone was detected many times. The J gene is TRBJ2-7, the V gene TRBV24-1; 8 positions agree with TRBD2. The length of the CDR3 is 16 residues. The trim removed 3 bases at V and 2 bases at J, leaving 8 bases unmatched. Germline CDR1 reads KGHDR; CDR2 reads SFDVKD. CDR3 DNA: TGTGCCACCAGTGATCCTAAGCGGGAGAGGACCTACGAGCAGTACTTC. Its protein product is CATSDPKRERTYEQYF.

CDR3 loop: CAGGPTGYNEQFF. The CDR3 DNA reads as TGTGCCGGAGGCCCAACGGGGTACAATGAGCAGTTCTTC. The V gene is TRBV7-2, the J gene TRBJ2-1; possibly TRBD2 for D (5 bases). V shed 11 bases and J shed 4 bases, with 15 bases lying between them. This CDR3 contains 13 residues. Germline V gene lookup returns CDR1 SGHTA and CDR2 FQGNSA.

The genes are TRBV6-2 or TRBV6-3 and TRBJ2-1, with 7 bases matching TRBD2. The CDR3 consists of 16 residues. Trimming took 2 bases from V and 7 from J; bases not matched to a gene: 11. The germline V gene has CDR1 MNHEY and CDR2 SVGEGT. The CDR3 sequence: CASSYGLLGGENEQFF. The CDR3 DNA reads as TGTGCCAGCAGTTACGGACTGTTGGGGGGGGAGAATGAGCAGTTCTTC.

CDR3 in amino acids: CASSSQRGTDTQYF. CDR3 bases: TGTGCCAGCAGCTCTCAAAGGGGAACAGATACGCAGTATTTT. The chain links TRBV7-2 to TRBJ2-3, with a possible D match to TRBD1 (5 bases). There are 14 residues in the CDR3. The V gene lost 4 bases and the J gene lost 3 bases, with 11 bases spanning the gap. CDR1 and CDR2 from the germline V gene are SGHTA and FQGNSA. Full variable domain (missing parts from reference TRBV7-2 and TRBJ2-3): GAGVSQSPSNKVTEKGKDVELRCDPISGHTALYWYRQSLGQGLEFLIYFQGNSAPDKSGLPSDRFSAERTGGSVSTLTIQRTQQEDSAVYLCASSSQRGTDTQYFGPGTRLTVL.

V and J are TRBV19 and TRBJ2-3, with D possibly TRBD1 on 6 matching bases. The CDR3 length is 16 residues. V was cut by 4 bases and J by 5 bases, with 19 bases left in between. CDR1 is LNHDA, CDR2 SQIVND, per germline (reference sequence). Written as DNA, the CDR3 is TGTGCCAGTAGTAATCGGGTGGAAACAGGGTTAGATACGCAGTATTTT. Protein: CASSNRVETGLDTQYF.

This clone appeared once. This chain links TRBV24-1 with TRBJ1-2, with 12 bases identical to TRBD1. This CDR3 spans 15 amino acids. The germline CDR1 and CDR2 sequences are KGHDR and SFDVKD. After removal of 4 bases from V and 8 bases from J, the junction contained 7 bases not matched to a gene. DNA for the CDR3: TGTGCCACCAGTGACTCGGGACAGGGGGCGTTAGGCTACACCTTC. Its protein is CATSDSGQGALGYTF.

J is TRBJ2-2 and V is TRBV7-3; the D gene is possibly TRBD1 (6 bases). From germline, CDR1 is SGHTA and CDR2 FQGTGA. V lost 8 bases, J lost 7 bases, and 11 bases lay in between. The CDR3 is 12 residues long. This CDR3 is CASGRGIGELFF. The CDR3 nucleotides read TGTGCCAGCGGCAGGGGAATCGGGGAGCTGTTTTTT. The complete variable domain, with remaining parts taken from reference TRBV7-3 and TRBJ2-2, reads GAGVSQTPSNKVTEKGKYVELRCDPISGHTALYWYRQSLGQGPEFLIYFQGTGAADDSGLPNDRFFAVRPEGSVSTLKIQRTERGDSAVYLCASGRGIGELFFGEGSRLTVL.

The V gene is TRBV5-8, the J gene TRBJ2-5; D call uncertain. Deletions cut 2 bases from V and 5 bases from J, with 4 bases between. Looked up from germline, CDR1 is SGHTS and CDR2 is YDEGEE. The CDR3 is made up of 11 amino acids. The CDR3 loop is CASSFSETQYF. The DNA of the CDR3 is TGTGCCAGCAGCTTCTCGGAGACCCAGTACTTC.

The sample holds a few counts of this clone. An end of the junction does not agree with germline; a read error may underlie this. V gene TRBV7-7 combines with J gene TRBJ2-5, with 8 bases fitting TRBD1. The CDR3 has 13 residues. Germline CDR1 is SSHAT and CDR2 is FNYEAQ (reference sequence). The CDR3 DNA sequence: TGTGCTAGCAGCCCCAGGGGGCGAGAGACCCAGTACTTC. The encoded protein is CASSPRGRETQYF.

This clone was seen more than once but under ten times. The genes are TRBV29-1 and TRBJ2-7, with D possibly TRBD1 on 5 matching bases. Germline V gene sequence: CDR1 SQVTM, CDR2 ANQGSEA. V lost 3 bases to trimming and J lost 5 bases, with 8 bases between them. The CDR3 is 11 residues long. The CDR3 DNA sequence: TGCAGCGTTGATAGGGGCCACGAGCAGTACTTC. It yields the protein CSVDRGHEQYF.

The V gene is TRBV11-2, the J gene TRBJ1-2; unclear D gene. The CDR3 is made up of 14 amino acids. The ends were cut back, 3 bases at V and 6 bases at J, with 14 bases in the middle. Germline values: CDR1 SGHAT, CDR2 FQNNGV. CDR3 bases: TGTGCCAGCAGCTTGCGCCAGGTCTTAGATGGCTACACCTTC. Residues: CASSLRQVLDGYTF.

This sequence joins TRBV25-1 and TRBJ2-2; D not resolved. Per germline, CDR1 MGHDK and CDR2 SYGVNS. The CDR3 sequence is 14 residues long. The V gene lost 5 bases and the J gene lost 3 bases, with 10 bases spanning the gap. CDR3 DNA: TGTGCCAGCAGTTTCGGGTTGGACACCGGGGAGCTGTTTTTT. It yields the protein CASSFGLDTGELFF.

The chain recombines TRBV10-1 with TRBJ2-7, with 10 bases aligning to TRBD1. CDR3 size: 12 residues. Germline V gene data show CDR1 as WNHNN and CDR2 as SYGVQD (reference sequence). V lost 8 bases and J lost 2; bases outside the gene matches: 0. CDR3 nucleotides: TGCGCCAGCGGGACAGGGGCCTACGAGCAGTACTTC. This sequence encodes CASGTGAYEQYF.